This T cell receptor (beta chain) was identified during a study of blood T cell repertoires in COVID-19. The CDR3 sequence is 14 residues long. In germline, CDR1 is LGHDT, CDR2 YNNKEL (reference sequence). V was clipped by 4 bases and J by 5 bases; unmatched bases: 4. Recruits, aged roughly 18 to 90 years, lived in 24 US areas. Clinical history as reported by participants underpinned cohort assignment. Original analysis: Reference gene primer amplification gave nucleated cell count estimates. Method: immunoSEQ multiplex PCR; TCRdb's copy keeps in-frame clones and lacks some. V and J calls plus clone size are reproduced from that table; the DNA served to infer D and trimming. Among around 290,000 clones listed, about 89% were seen once.

This TCR was recovered from a young woman who had recovered from COVID-19. The chain couples TRBV3-1 (or the pseudogene TRBV3-2) to TRBJ2-7, with 11 bases aligning to TRBD2. Sequences were obtained from PBMCs or T cells enriched from blood (not recorded which). DNA of the CDR3: TGTGCCAGCAGCCTAGCGGGGGGGTTGGACGAGCAGTACTTC. Encoded protein: CASSLAGGLDEQYF.